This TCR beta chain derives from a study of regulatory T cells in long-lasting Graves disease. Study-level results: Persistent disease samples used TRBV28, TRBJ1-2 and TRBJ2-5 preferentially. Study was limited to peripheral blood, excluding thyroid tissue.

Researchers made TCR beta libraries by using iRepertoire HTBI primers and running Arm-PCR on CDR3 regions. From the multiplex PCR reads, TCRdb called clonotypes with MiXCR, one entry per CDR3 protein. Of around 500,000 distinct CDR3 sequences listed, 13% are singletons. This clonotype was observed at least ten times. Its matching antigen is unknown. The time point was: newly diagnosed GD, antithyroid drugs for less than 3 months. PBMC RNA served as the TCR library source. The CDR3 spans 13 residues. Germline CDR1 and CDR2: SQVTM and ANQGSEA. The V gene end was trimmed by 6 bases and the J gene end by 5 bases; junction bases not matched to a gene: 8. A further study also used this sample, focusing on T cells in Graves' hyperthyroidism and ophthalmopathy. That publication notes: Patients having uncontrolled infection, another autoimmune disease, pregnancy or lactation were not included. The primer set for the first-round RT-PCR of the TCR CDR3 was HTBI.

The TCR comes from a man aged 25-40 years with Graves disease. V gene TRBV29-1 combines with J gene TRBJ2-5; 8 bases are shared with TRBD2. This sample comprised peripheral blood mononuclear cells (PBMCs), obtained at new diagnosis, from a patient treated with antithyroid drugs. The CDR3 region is CSVAGGAEETQYF. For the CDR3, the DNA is TGCAGCGTAGCCGGGGGGGCTGAGGAGACCCAGTACTTC.